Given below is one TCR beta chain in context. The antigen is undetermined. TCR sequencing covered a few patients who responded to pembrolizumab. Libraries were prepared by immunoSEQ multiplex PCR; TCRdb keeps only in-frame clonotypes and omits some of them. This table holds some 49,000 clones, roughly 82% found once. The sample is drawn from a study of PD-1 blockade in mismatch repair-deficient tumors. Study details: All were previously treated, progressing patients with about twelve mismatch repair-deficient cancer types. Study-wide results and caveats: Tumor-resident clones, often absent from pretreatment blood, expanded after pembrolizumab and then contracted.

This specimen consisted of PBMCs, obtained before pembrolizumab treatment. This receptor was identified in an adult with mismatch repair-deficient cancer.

Written as DNA, the CDR3 is TGTGCCAGCAGCTTCGAGGACAGGGCTGGAAACACCATATATTTT. Its protein is CASSFEDRAGNTIYF. V and J are TRBV7-8 and TRBJ1-3; 8 positions agree with TRBD1. The trim removed 3 bases at V and 2 bases at J, leaving 3 bases unmatched. CDR3 size: 15 residues. Germline V CDR1 and CDR2: SGHVS, FQNEAQ.